These 14 T cell receptor beta chains share one sample of origin, sequenced in a study of blood T cell repertoires in COVID-19. Clones were sequenced by immunoSEQ multiplex PCR, and TCRdb holds only the in-frame ones, with some missing. The table lists some 150,000 clones, approximately 80% of them singletons. Sequencing was carried out using peripheral blood. These TCRs come from a woman aged 60-75 years with COVID-19, enrolled during active disease.

The chain combines TRBV11-2 with TRBJ1-5, with 10 positions matching TRBD1. V lost 4 bases and J lost 3; bases outside the gene matches: 3. Germline-derived CDR1 and CDR2 are SGHAT and FQNNGV. The CDR3 spans 15 residues. CDR3 region: CASSSDRGNNQPQHF. The CDR3 DNA sequence: TGTGCCAGCAGCTCGGACAGGGGGAACAATCAGCCCCAGCATTTT.

The chain employs TRBV7-8 and TRBJ1-4, with D possibly matching TRBD1 (6 bases). This CDR3 is 14 amino acids long. V lost 2 bases to trimming and J lost 10 bases, with 14 bases between them. Germline V lookup: CDR1 SGHVS, CDR2 FQNEAQ. The CDR3 DNA is TGTGCCAGCAGCTTATCCAGGGGAGAGGCAAAACTGTTTTTT. This sequence encodes CASSLSRGEAKLFF. Variable domain in full (rest from reference TRBV7-8 and TRBJ1-4): GAGVSQSPRYKVAKRGQDVALRCDPISGHVSLFWYQQALGQGPEFLTYFQNEAQLDKSGLPSDRFFAERPEGSVSTLKIQRTQQEDSAVYLCASSLSRGEAKLFFGSGTQLSVL.

This clone was observed a handful of times. The genes are TRBV19 and TRBJ1-4; weak D call: TRBD1 (5 bases). Germline CDR1 is LNHDA and CDR2 is SQIVND (reference sequence). The V and J ends lost 5 bases and 0 bases respectively, with 7 bases between them. The CDR3 covers 14 residues. CDR3 protein: CASSETATNEKLFF. As DNA, the CDR3 is TGTGCCAGTAGTGAGACAGCAACTAATGAAAAACTGTTTTTT. Together with reference TRBV19 and TRBJ1-4, the CDR3 gives the full variable domain: DGGITQSPKYLFRKEGQNVTLSCEQNLNHDAMYWYRQDPGQGLRLIYYSQIVNDFQKGDIAEGYSVSREKKESFPLTVTSAQKNPTAFYLCASSETATNEKLFFGSGTQLSVL.

This clone was counted ten times or more. The rearrangement uses TRBV6-4 and TRBJ2-1, with D tentatively TRBD1 (5 bases). Trimming cost V 0 bases and J 5 bases, with 5 bases left between them. The CDR3 has 13 residues. Germline CDR1 reads MRHNA; CDR2 reads SNTAGT. For the CDR3, the DNA is TGTGCCAGCAGTGACTCGGACAACAATGAGCAGTTCTTC. Residues: CASSDSDNNEQFF.

This clone was seen more than once but under ten times. The V gene is TRBV6-5, the J gene TRBJ2-7, with TRBD2 as a possible D gene (7 bases). The CDR3 loop spans 14 amino acids. Germline CDR1 reads MNHEY; CDR2 reads SVGAGI. Trimming cost V 9 bases and J 1 base, with 16 bases left between them. CDR3 DNA sequence: TGTGCCAGTGGGGGGGCAGGGAGATCCTACGAGCAGTACTTC. Translation gives CASGGAGRSYEQYF.

The chain joins TRBV6-5 to TRBJ2-1; 13 bases map to TRBD2. CDR3 length equals 12 residues. Germline assignment: CDR1 MNHEY and CDR2 SVGAGI. The junction had 5 bases not matched to a gene; V was cut back by 7 bases and J by 14 bases. The CDR3 spells CASKLAGGGEFF. The CDR3 DNA is TGTGCCAGCAAACTAGCGGGAGGGGGGGAGTTCTTC.

The J gene is TRBJ2-3, the V gene TRBV10-3; 9 bases are shared with TRBD2. Per germline, CDR1 ENHRY and CDR2 SYGVKD. Losses at the gene ends were 7 bases for V and 0 bases for J; bases not matched to a gene: 5. The CDR3 extends over 15 amino acids. CDR3 sequence reads: CAIKPSGKSTDTQYF. The DNA of the CDR3 is TGTGCCATCAAACCTAGCGGGAAGAGCACAGATACGCAGTATTTT.

The chain recombines TRBV7-6 with TRBJ1-1; D might be TRBD1 (6 bases). Trimming stripped 6 bases from V and 4 bases from J, with 12 bases between. Germline V CDR1 and CDR2: SGHVS, FNYEAQ. CDR3 length equals 13 residues. The CDR3 reads CASSPGEGTEAFF. CDR3 bases: TGTGCCAGCAGTCCAGGGGAGGGCACTGAAGCTTTCTTT.

This chain connects TRBV21-1 to TRBJ1-5; the table assigns TRBD1, which was not confirmed against the DNA. TRBV21-1 is a pseudogene. This CDR3 region has 16 residues. The CDR3 bases are TGTGCCAGCAGCATCCGGGACAGGGGGCGCGAACAGCCCCAGCATTTT. Translated, it gives CASSIRDRGREQPQHF.

V and J are TRBV19 and TRBJ1-5; 9 bases match TRBD1. CDR1 and CDR2 from the germline V gene are LNHDA and SQIVND (reference sequence). This CDR3 region has 15 residues. V shed 3 bases, J shed 5 bases, and the junction held 5 bases outside the gene matches. In DNA form, the CDR3 reads TGTGCCAGTAGTATTATAACAGGGGGCCATCAGCCCCAGCATTTT. As protein: CASSIITGGHQPQHF.

The CDR3 nucleotides are TGTGCCAGCTCAGTCACCGGGACAGGGTCAAATTCACCCCTCCACTTT. Amino acid sequence: CASSVTGTGSNSPLHF. The genes are TRBV18 and TRBJ1-6; 9 bases agree with TRBD1. Germline V gene data show CDR1 as KGHSH and CDR2 as LQKENI. V gave up 5 bases and J gave up 7 bases; unmatched junction bases: 9. There are 16 residues in the CDR3.

This clone has only a few counts. The CDR3 is CATSRDLGQGTTFGYTF. The CDR3 DNA follows: TGTGCCACCAGCAGAGATCTGGGACAGGGGACGACTTTTGGCTACACCTTC. This rearrangement joins TRBV15 to TRBJ1-2; TRBD1 matches 10 bases. With V trimmed by 0 bases and J by 7 bases, 11 bases remained unmatched. CDR3 size: 17 residues. CDR1 LNHNV and CDR2 YYDKDF come from the germline V gene (reference sequence).

The genes are TRBV11-2 and TRBJ1-2, with D tentatively TRBD1 (5 bases). The germline V and J ends were trimmed by 5 bases and 4 bases, with 17 bases remaining between them. The CDR3 sequence is 15 residues long. In germline, CDR1 is SGHAT, CDR2 FQNNGV. The CDR3 spells CASSDWRGRGYGYTF. The CDR3 nucleotides read TGTGCCAGCAGCGATTGGCGGGGCCGAGGCTATGGCTACACCTTC.

The genes are TRBV2 and TRBJ1-6; 10 bases align to TRBD1. This CDR3 has 13 residues. V lost 7 bases, J lost 10 bases, and 4 bases stayed unmatched. The germline gives CDR1 SNHLY, CDR2 FYNNEI. CDR3 protein: CASKDRGRSPLHF. The CDR3 nucleotides are TGTGCCAGCAAAGACAGGGGGCGATCACCCCTCCACTTT.